The 29 T cell receptor beta chains in this list originate from one sample, sequenced in a study of T cells after yellow fever vaccination. TCRdb independently ran MiXCR on the 5' RACE reads; one entry per CDR3 protein. The sample records around 600,000 distinct CDR3 sequences, roughly an eighth being singletons. The sequenced sample was PBMCs, obtained on the day of the yellow fever booster vaccination. The source of these receptors is a man aged 25 to 40 who received the YFV17D yellow fever vaccine.

The chain is built from TRBV20-1 and TRBJ2-2, with D possibly being TRBD2 (7 bases). The CDR3 is made up of 17 amino acids. Germline values: CDR1 DFQATT, CDR2 SNEGSKA (reference sequence). Trimming cost V 2 bases and J 6 bases, with 22 bases left between them. CDR3: CSARKMGGRVGAGELFF. For the CDR3, the DNA is TGCAGTGCTAGAAAAATGGGGGGGCGAGTAGGGGCCGGGGAGCTGTTTTTT.

Here the CDR3 reads CASSLTNQPQHF. The CDR3 coding sequence is TGTGCCAGCAGTCTCACAAATCAGCCCCAGCATTTT. V gene TRBV12-3 or TRBV12-4 combines with J gene TRBJ1-5; no definite D call. V lost 5 bases, J lost 4 bases, and 6 bases lay in between. The CDR3 consists of 12 residues.

This clonotype was seen ten or more times. The rearrangement uses TRBV27 and TRBJ1-5; D is uncertain. CDR1 is MNHEY and CDR2 is SMNVEV in the germline V gene (reference sequence). Trimming cost V 6 bases and J 7 bases, with 16 bases left between them. The CDR3 loop spans 14 amino acids. DNA of the CDR3: TGTGCCAGCAGCAACTTTGCCACCGAACAGCCCCAGCATTTT. It is translated as CASSNFATEQPQHF.

This clonotype has more than one count but fewer than ten. The rearrangement uses TRBV18 and TRBJ2-7; 7 bases match TRBD1. The CDR3 is 15 amino acids. The trim removed 3 bases at V and 7 bases at J, leaving 12 bases unmatched. The germline V gene has CDR1 KGHSH and CDR2 LQKENI. CDR3 bases: TGTGCCAGCTCACCCGGGACAGAGTTTGGGAGAGAGCAGTACTTC. Its translation is CASSPGTEFGREQYF.

Here the CDR3 reads CASSPLMPANTGELFF. CDR3 coding DNA: TGTGCCAGCTCACCACTAATGCCAGCGAACACCGGGGAGCTGTTTTTT. The V and J genes are TRBV18 and TRBJ2-2; no definite D call. This CDR3 has 16 residues. Germline values: CDR1 KGHSH, CDR2 LQKENI. The V end was cut by 1 base, the J end by 0 bases, with 9 bases between.

The genes are TRBV11-2 and TRBJ2-5, with D possibly TRBD2 on 6 matching bases. This CDR3 has 15 amino acids. Trimming pared 1 base from V and 0 bases from J, leaving 9 bases between. In germline, CDR1 is SGHAT, CDR2 FQNNGV. The chain's CDR3 is CASSLVGGHQETQYF. The CDR3, as DNA: TGTGCCAGCAGCTTAGTGGGAGGCCACCAAGAGACCCAGTACTTC.

There are a few counts of this clonotype. This chain connects TRBV19 to TRBJ2-5; 10 bases map to TRBD2. The trim removed 5 bases at V and 0 bases at J, leaving 9 bases unmatched. Germline V gene data show CDR1 as LNHDA and CDR2 as SQIVND (reference sequence). This CDR3 has 17 residues. The CDR3 reads CASSPISSGRDQETQYF. The DNA of the CDR3 is TGTGCCAGTAGTCCTATCTCTAGCGGGAGAGACCAAGAGACCCAGTACTTC.

This clonotype appeared a few times. The DNA of the CDR3 is TGTGCCAGCAGCCCTGGACTAGCGGGAGGGTTCTCCTACAATGAGCAGTTCTTC. Protein product: CASSPGLAGGFSYNEQFF. The chain links TRBV28 to TRBJ2-1; 15 bases line up with TRBD2. Trimming removed 6 bases from V and 0 bases from J; junction bases left unmatched: 6. This CDR3 has 18 residues. Germline V gene lookup returns CDR1 MDHEN and CDR2 SYDVKM.

In its sample, this clonotype was seen many times. The CDR3 sequence: CASSIRDRAYNEQFF. DNA for the CDR3: TGTGCCAGCTCGATCCGGGACAGGGCCTACAATGAGCAGTTCTTC. The rearrangement joins TRBV5-6 to TRBJ2-1; TRBD1 aligns across 9 bases. The CDR3 covers 15 residues. Germline values: CDR1 SGHDT, CDR2 YYEEEE. V lost 7 bases to trimming and J lost 2 bases; unmatched junction nucleotides: 7.

The CDR3: CASGLVPGGEAFF. The CDR3, as DNA: TGTGCTAGTGGTTTGGTACCTGGGGGAGAAGCTTTCTTT. The rearrangement joins TRBV12-5 to TRBJ1-1, with TRBD1 as a possible D gene (5 bases). The ends were cut back, 0 bases at V and 8 bases at J, with 10 bases in the middle. The CDR3 consists of 13 residues. Germline CDR1 reads LGHNT; CDR2 reads FRNRAP. The entire variable domain, with the rest obtained from reference TRBV12-5 and TRBJ1-1, is as follows: DARVTQTPRHKVTEMGQEVTMRCQPILGHNTVFWYRQTMMQGLELLAYFRNRAPLDDSGMPKDRFSAEMPDATLATLKIQPSEPRDSAVYFCASGLVPGGEAFFGQGTRLTVV.

This clonotype turned up a few times. The chain combines TRBV25-1 with TRBJ2-5; the match to TRBD1 covers 11 bases. CDR3 length: 16 amino acids. V was pared by 1 base and J by 7 bases, with 8 bases of the junction left unmatched. Germline CDR1 MGHDK, CDR2 SYGVNS. The CDR3 DNA reads as TGTGCCAGCAGTGAATCCGGGGACAGGGGGTTTGGGACCCAGTACTTC. Residues: CASSESGDRGFGTQYF.

This clonotype was seen at least ten times. The chain couples TRBV5-1 to TRBJ2-7, with 9 bases identical to TRBD1. Germline V gene data show CDR1 as SGHRS and CDR2 as YFSETQ. With V trimmed by 0 bases and J by 4 bases, 2 bases remained unmatched. This CDR3 is built from 14 residues. The CDR3 DNA reads TGCGCCAGCAGCTTGGAAGGGACAGGGTACGAGCAGTACTTC. This codes for CASSLEGTGYEQYF.

V gene TRBV7-2 combines with J gene TRBJ2-7, with D possibly called TRBD1 or TRBD2 (7 bases each). CDR3 length: 16 residues. The V end lost 6 bases, the J end lost 4 bases, and 22 bases lay between the germline ends. Germline lookup yields CDR1 SGHTA and CDR2 FQGNSA. The CDR3 here is CASSQGGTLTSYEQYF. The CDR3 region has the DNA TGTGCCAGCAGTCAGGGGGGGACACTCACCTCGTACGAGCAGTACTTC.

This clonotype has only a few counts. The CDR3 loop is CATKRGAGTEAFF. CDR3 nucleotide sequence: TGTGCCACCAAGCGGGGGGCCGGGACTGAAGCTTTCTTT. The gene calls are TRBV24-1 and TRBJ1-1; D perhaps matches TRBD1 (6 bases). This CDR3 contains 13 residues. Germline V gene data show CDR1 as KGHDR and CDR2 as SFDVKD. Trimming left V 8 bases short and J 5 bases short, with 14 bases between.

As DNA, the CDR3 is TGTGCCAGCAGCGTAGGGCGGGACCCCTACTACGAGCAGTACTTC. It is translated as CASSVGRDPYYEQYF. This chain links TRBV9 with TRBJ2-7, with D possibly TRBD2 on 6 matching bases. The germline V gene encodes CDR1 SGDLS and CDR2 YYNGEE. V was cut by 0 bases and J by 3 bases, with 13 bases left in between. CDR3 length: 15 residues.

The rearrangement links TRBV20-1 to TRBJ1-2, with 8 nucleotides matching TRBD1. The CDR3 covers 15 residues. Looked up from germline, CDR1 is DFQATT and CDR2 is SNEGSKA (reference sequence). Trimming took 2 bases from V and 4 from J; bases not matched to a gene: 9. Here the CDR3 DNA reads TGCAGTGCTAGAAGCCCCGGGACAGGTGGCTATGGCTACACCTTC. Translation gives CSARSPGTGGYGYTF.

V gene TRBV27 combines with J gene TRBJ2-1; D not certain. Germline lookup yields CDR1 MNHEY and CDR2 SMNVEV (reference sequence). Trimming took 3 bases from V and 14 from J, leaving 11 bases between them. The CDR3 runs 11 residues. The CDR3 bases are TGTGCCAGCAGTTTGGACCCCTCGGAGTTCTTC. Its translation is CASSLDPSEFF.

The chain combines TRBV6-2 or TRBV6-3 with TRBJ2-5; D could derive from TRBD1 or TRBD2 (5 bases each). The CDR3 spans 15 residues. V dropped 7 bases and J dropped 3 bases, with 18 bases sitting between them. Germline V gene lookup returns CDR1 MNHEY and CDR2 SVGEGT. The CDR3 coding sequence is TGTGCCAGCAACGGGGCGGTGCGGAAAAAAGAGACCCAGTACTTC. Its protein product is CASNGAVRKKETQYF.

In its sample, this clonotype was seen a few times. The rearrangement links TRBV15 to TRBJ2-3; D gene unclear. This CDR3 is built from 16 residues. CDR1 is LNHNV and CDR2 is YYDKDF in the germline V gene (reference sequence). V shed 0 bases and J shed 0 bases, with 10 bases lying between them. The CDR3, as DNA: TGTGCCACCAGCAGAGATACAGACCCTAGCACAGATACGCAGTATTTT. Protein sequence: CATSRDTDPSTDTQYF. The variable domain in full, completed from reference TRBV15 and TRBJ2-3, reads DAMVIQNPRYQVTQFGKPVTLSCSQTLNHNVMYWYQQKSSQAPKLLFHYYDKDFNNEADTPDNFQSRRPNTSFCFLDIRSPGLGDTAMYLCATSRDTDPSTDTQYFGPGTRLTVL.

Only a few counts were recorded for this clonotype. The chain employs TRBV14 and TRBJ2-5; 8 bases are shared with TRBD2. Germline CDR1 and CDR2: SGHDN and FVKESK. J gave up 4 bases and V 0 bases, and 7 bases lay outside the gene matches. This CDR3 has 16 amino acids. CDR3 protein: CASSQEIAGPRETQYF. CDR3 coding DNA: TGTGCCAGCAGCCAAGAAATAGCGGGGCCCCGAGAGACCCAGTACTTC.

This clonotype has only a few counts. The rearrangement joins TRBV4-3 to TRBJ1-2, with no clear D. Germline V gene data show CDR1 as LGHNA and CDR2 as YSLEER. The CDR3 is 15 amino acids. V gave up 0 bases and J gave up 0 bases, with 8 bases separating them. The CDR3 reads CASSQDLRPNYGYTF. For the CDR3, the DNA is TGCGCCAGCAGCCAAGATCTGAGACCTAACTATGGCTACACCTTC.

This clonotype has a handful of counts. The chain is built from TRBV27 and TRBJ2-3; possible D gene TRBD2, 6 bases. CDR3 length: 14 amino acids. Germline lookup yields CDR1 MNHEY and CDR2 SMNVEV (reference sequence). Between the trimmed V and J ends, which lost 7 bases and 0 bases, there was a span of 11 bases. The CDR3 protein is CASTWAGSTDTQYF. The DNA for the CDR3 is TGTGCCAGCACATGGGCGGGAAGCACAGATACGCAGTATTTT.

The chain is built from TRBV29-1 and TRBJ2-3; D remains ambiguous. Germline CDR1 SQVTM, CDR2 ANQGSEA. V dropped 5 bases and J dropped 4 bases, with 4 bases sitting between them. CDR3 size: 10 residues. The CDR3 region is CSVWADTQYF. CDR3 in DNA: TGCAGCGTTTGGGCAGATACGCAGTATTTT.

The chain joins TRBV28 to TRBJ2-5; unclear D gene. The CDR3 covers 13 residues. Trimming stripped 3 bases from V and 2 bases from J, with 7 bases between. Germline-derived CDR1 and CDR2 are MDHEN and SYDVKM. The CDR3 region is CASSFQVQETQYF. The CDR3 DNA is TGTGCCAGCAGTTTTCAGGTACAAGAGACCCAGTACTTC.

This clonotype was detected a few times. The chain recombines TRBV7-9 with TRBJ2-5; 8 nucleotides match TRBD1. The CDR3 has 14 residues. Germline-derived CDR1 and CDR2 are SEHNR and FQNEAQ (reference sequence). The V gene end was trimmed by 8 bases and the J gene end by 3 bases; junction bases not matched to a gene: 8. The CDR3 sequence is CASYSGTGEETQYF. Here the CDR3 DNA reads TGTGCCAGCTATTCCGGGACAGGCGAAGAGACCCAGTACTTC.

This clonotype was seen many times. The chain joins TRBV2 to TRBJ2-4, with TRBD1 matching over 7 bases. The length of the CDR3 is 15 residues. Germline V gives CDR1 SNHLY, CDR2 FYNNEI. Trimming took 5 bases from V and 5 from J; bases not matched to a gene: 9. The CDR3 loop is CASSSDRVSENIQYF. In DNA, the CDR3 is TGTGCCAGCAGTTCCGACAGGGTTTCCGAAAACATTCAGTACTTC.

The chain uses TRBV10-1 and TRBJ2-7, with D unclear. The V gene's germline CDR1 is WNHNN and CDR2 SYGVQD (reference sequence). The V end was cut by 2 bases, the J end by 2 bases, with 10 bases between. The CDR3 spans 14 residues. The CDR3 coding sequence is TGCGCCAGCAGTGAGAATCACCGTCCCTACGAGCAGTACTTC. Its protein is CASSENHRPYEQYF.

Written as DNA, the CDR3 is TGTGCCATCAGTGCGGACAGGGGGAACACCATATATTTT. Its protein product is CAISADRGNTIYF. This chain connects TRBV10-3 to TRBJ1-3; TRBD1 matches 10 bases. V lost 4 bases, J lost 7 bases, and 1 base stayed unmatched. This CDR3 is built from 13 residues. CDR1 and CDR2 (germline): ENHRY, SYGVKD.

The chain has TRBV7-9 and TRBJ1-1, with D perhaps TRBD1 (5 bases). Germline values: CDR1 SEHNR, CDR2 FQNEAQ (reference sequence). V lost 5 bases to trimming and J lost 3 bases, with 19 bases between them. CDR3 length: 16 amino acids. Here the CDR3 DNA reads TGTGCCAGCAGCCCAGCGTGGGGGGGTAGGTACACTGAAGCTTTCTTT. Its translation is CASSPAWGGRYTEAFF.